The 15 T cell receptor beta chains below were found in one sample sequenced in a study of cytomegalovirus exposure and HLA in healthy donors. With 60 Vbeta and 13 Jbeta primers, the PCR was carried out. Method: immunoSEQ multiplex PCR; TCRdb's copy keeps in-frame clones and lacks some. The profile shows more than 130,000 clones, roughly 80% of them singletons. The sequenced sample consisted of PBMCs. The receptors shown here come from a man between 40 and 49 years old in good health and CMV-seropositive.

V usage is TRBV4-1 and J usage is TRBJ2-2; the match to TRBD1 covers 7 bases. CDR1 is MGHRA, CDR2 YSYEKL, per germline. The CDR3 consists of 17 residues. The J segment lost 0 bases and the V segment lost 5 bases, leaving 9 bases of the junction unmatched. The CDR3 reads CASSFRVGTANTGELFF. The DNA for the CDR3 is TGCGCCAGCAGCTTCAGAGTTGGGACAGCGAACACCGGGGAGCTGTTTTTT.

The rearrangement links TRBV19 to TRBJ2-5; D possibly corresponds to TRBD1 (6 bases). The CDR3 extends over 12 amino acids. CDR1 LNHDA and CDR2 SQIVND come from the germline V gene (reference sequence). The V end was cut by 4 bases, the J end by 7 bases, with 10 bases between. CDR3 residues: CASSTPGVTQYF. The CDR3 DNA reads as TGTGCCAGTAGTACGCCAGGGGTGACCCAGTACTTC.

The chain carries TRBV14 and TRBJ1-4, with a tentative D call TRBD1 (6 bases). The CDR3 spans 15 residues. V was clipped by 1 base and J by 7 bases, with 13 bases between them. CDR1 is SGHDN, CDR2 FVKESK, per germline. The CDR3 nucleotides are TGTGCCAGCAGCCAAGGTGGACAGATTATTGAAAAACTGTTTTTT. This translates into CASSQGGQIIEKLFF.

This clone was picked up one time. This chain uses TRBV19 with TRBJ2-1; 10 nucleotides agree with TRBD2. CDR1 is LNHDA and CDR2 is SQIVND in the germline V gene (reference sequence). The V segment lost 5 bases and the J segment 2 bases; nucleotides outside the gene matches: 6. The CDR3 sequence is 16 residues long. For the CDR3, the DNA is TGTGCCAGTAGTCCCCAGGGACTAGCGACCTACAATGAGCAGTTCTTC. This codes for CASSPQGLATYNEQFF.

The chain joins TRBV19 to TRBJ1-3; D not certain. CDR1 is LNHDA, CDR2 SQIVND, per germline (reference sequence). V was trimmed by 6 bases and J by 5 bases, leaving 14 bases between them. The CDR3 length is 14 residues. The DNA of the CDR3 is TGTGCCAGTAGGTTTGCCTGGGAGAGAAACACCATATATTTT. Protein sequence: CASRFAWERNTIYF.

The sample holds a few counts of this clone. The chain joins TRBV7-2 to TRBJ2-2; TRBD2 is a possible D gene (6 bases). With 2 bases removed from V and 3 bases from J, the gap between germline ends came to 13 bases. Germline-derived CDR1 and CDR2 are SGHTA and FQGNSA. The CDR3 length is 16 residues. CDR3 loop: CASSLTLALHTGELFF. In DNA form, the CDR3 reads TGTGCCAGCAGCTTAACACTAGCCCTACACACCGGGGAGCTGTTTTTT.

This clone was detected once. The CDR3 protein is CASEATPRDREGYTF. In DNA form, the CDR3 reads TGTGCCAGCGAGGCTACCCCCCGGGACAGAGAAGGCTACACCTTC. The gene calls are TRBV19 and TRBJ1-2; 7 bases map to TRBD1. Looked up from germline, CDR1 is LNHDA and CDR2 is SQIVND (reference sequence). CDR3 length: 15 residues. The ends lost 9 bases at V and 8 bases at J; junction bases unmatched: 18.

This clone turned up a few times. The rearrangement links TRBV7-9 to TRBJ2-7; a possible D gene is TRBD1 (5 bases). Germline assignment: CDR1 SEHNR and CDR2 FQNEAQ (reference sequence). The CDR3 consists of 14 residues. The germline V and J ends were trimmed by 3 bases and 3 bases, with 12 bases remaining between them. The CDR3 DNA reads as TGTGCCAGCAGCTTCGGGCAGGGTGGCTACGAGCAGTACTTC. It encodes CASSFGQGGYEQYF.

The CDR3 region is CSVDVGQGRYGYTF. The CDR3 DNA follows: TGCAGCGTTGACGTGGGACAGGGGCGCTATGGCTACACCTTC. The chain uses TRBV29-1 and TRBJ1-2, with 10 bases matching TRBD1. The germline CDR1 and CDR2 sequences are SQVTM and ANQGSEA. The CDR3 totals 14 residues. V was clipped by 3 bases and J by 4 bases; unmatched bases: 5.

This rearrangement joins TRBV19 to TRBJ2-1; 10 bases line up with TRBD1. The CDR3 spans 15 residues. Germline V gene data show CDR1 as LNHDA and CDR2 as SQIVND (reference sequence). The J segment lost 6 bases and the V segment lost 4 bases, leaving 6 bases of the junction unmatched. The CDR3 protein is CASSSRQGAVNEQFF. DNA of the CDR3: TGTGCCAGTAGTAGTAGACAGGGGGCTGTCAATGAGCAGTTCTTC.

This chain links TRBV5-1 with TRBJ2-1; TRBD2 is a possible D gene (7 bases). This CDR3 has 14 residues. Looked up from germline, CDR1 is SGHRS and CDR2 is YFSETQ. V lost 7 bases and J lost 10, with 21 bases in between. The CDR3 loop reads CASGWGGGEGEQFF. In DNA, the CDR3 is TGCGCCAGCGGTTGGGGGGGCGGGGAAGGCGAGCAGTTCTTC.

CDR3 DNA sequence: TGTGCCAGCAGTGAATTCAGGGGGCGGACAGAAGCTTTCTTT. It is translated as CASSEFRGRTEAFF. The chain links TRBV25-1 to TRBJ1-1; 8 bases map to TRBD1. The CDR3 runs to 14 residues. Trimming took 1 base from V and 8 from J; bases not matched to a gene: 6. In germline, CDR1 is MGHDK, CDR2 SYGVNS. The complete variable domain, with remaining parts taken from reference TRBV25-1 and TRBJ1-1, reads EADIYQTPRYLVIGTGKKITLECSQTMGHDKMYWYQQDPGMELHLIHYSYGVNSTEKGDLSSESTVSRIRTEHFPLTLESARPSHTSQYLCASSEFRGRTEAFFGQGTRLTVV.

This rearrangement joins TRBV2 to TRBJ2-7; 9 bases are a match to TRBD1. This CDR3 contains 14 residues. The trim removed 5 bases at V and 7 bases at J, leaving 9 bases unmatched. CDR1 is SNHLY and CDR2 is FYNNEI in the germline V gene. DNA for the CDR3: TGTGCCAGCAGTCCTCGTCCCGGGACAGGGGAGCAGTACTTC. It specifies CASSPRPGTGEQYF. The variable domain in full, with the rest retrieved from reference TRBV2 and TRBJ2-7, is EPEVTQTPSHQVTQMGQEVILRCVPISNHLYFYWYRQILGQKVEFLVSFYNNEISEKSEIFDDQFSVERPDGSNFTLKIRSTKLEDSAMYFCASSPRPGTGEQYFGPGTRLTVT.

The chain carries TRBV29-1 and TRBJ1-4, with TRBD1 identical over 7 bases. Per the germline V gene, CDR1 is SQVTM and CDR2 is ANQGSEA. The CDR3 length is 14 residues. Trimming at V came to 6 bases and at J to 8 bases, leaving 12 bases not matched to a gene. CDR3 in DNA: TGCAGCGTGGGTAAGACAGGGTTCGGAGAAAAACTGTTTTTT. Translated, it gives CSVGKTGFGEKLFF.

This chain connects TRBV5-8 to TRBJ2-5; D may be TRBD1 (5 bases). This CDR3 region has 14 residues. The germline V gene has CDR1 SGHTS and CDR2 YDEGEE. Trimming stripped 0 bases from V and 5 bases from J, with 11 bases between. The CDR3: CASSLEGNWETQYF. CDR3 nucleotides: TGTGCCAGCAGCTTGGAGGGGAATTGGGAGACCCAGTACTTC.